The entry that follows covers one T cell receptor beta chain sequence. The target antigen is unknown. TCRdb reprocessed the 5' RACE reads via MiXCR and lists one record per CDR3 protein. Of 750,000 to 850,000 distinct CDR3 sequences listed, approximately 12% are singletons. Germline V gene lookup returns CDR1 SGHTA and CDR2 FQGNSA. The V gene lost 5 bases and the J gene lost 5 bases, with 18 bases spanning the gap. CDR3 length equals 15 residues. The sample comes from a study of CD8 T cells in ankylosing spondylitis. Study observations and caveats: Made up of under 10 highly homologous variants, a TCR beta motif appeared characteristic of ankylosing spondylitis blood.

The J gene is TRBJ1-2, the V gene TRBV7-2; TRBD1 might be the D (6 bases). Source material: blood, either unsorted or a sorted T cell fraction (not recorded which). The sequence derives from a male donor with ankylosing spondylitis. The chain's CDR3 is CASSVNRAGGYGYTF. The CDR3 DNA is TGTGCCAGCAGCGTCAACAGGGCCGGGGGGTATGGCTACACCTTC.